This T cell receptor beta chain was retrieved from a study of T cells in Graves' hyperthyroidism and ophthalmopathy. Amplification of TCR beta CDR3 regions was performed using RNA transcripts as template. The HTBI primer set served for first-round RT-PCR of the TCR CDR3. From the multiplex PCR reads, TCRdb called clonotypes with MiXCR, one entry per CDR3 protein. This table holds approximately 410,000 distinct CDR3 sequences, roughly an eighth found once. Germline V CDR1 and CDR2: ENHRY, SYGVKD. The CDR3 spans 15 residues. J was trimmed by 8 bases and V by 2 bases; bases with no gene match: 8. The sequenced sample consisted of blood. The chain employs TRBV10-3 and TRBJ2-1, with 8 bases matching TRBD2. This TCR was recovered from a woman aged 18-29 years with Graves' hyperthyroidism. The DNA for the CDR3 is TGTGCCATCAGTGAGGTTAGCGGGAAGACGGATGAGCAGTTCTTC. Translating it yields CAISEVSGKTDEQFF.